This TCR beta chain was captured by sequencing in a study of blood T cells in healthy people across ages. Study at large: In model experiments, template switching was able to capture about one barcoded beta molecule for every two T cells that were present.

The CDR3 is 13 residues long. Trimming removed 6 bases from V and 9 bases from J, with 15 bases in between. As regards this clonotype: A much larger clone differs from this one at a single base, so this may be a read error.

The use of a sample-barcoded 5' primer and a J-beta primer mix characterized a second PCR of about 7 to 12 cycles. Via MiXCR, TCRdb re-called the 5' RACE reads, giving one row per CDR3 protein. The table includes over a million distinct CDR3 sequences, about 45% detected once. The genes are TRBV12-3 or TRBV12-4 and TRBJ2-1, with TRBD2 as a possible D gene (6 bases). Sequencing was carried out using blood. The sequence derives from a woman aged 18 to 35 in good health. In DNA form, the CDR3 reads TGTGCCAGCAGACTCTCTAGCGTGGGTGAGCAGTTCTTC. It translates to CASRLSSVGEQFF.